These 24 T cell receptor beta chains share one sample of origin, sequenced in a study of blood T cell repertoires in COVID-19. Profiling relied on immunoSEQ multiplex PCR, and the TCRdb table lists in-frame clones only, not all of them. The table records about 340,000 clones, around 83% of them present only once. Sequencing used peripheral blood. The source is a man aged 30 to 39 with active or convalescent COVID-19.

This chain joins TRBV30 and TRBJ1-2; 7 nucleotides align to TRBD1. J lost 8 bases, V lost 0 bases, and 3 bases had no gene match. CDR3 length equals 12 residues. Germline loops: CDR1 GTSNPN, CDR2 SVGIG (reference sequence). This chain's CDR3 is CAWSVGGRGYTF. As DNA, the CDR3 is TGTGCCTGGAGTGTAGGGGGCAGGGGCTACACCTTC.

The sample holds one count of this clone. The CDR3 spells CASSFETRSEQFF. Written as DNA, the CDR3 is TGTGCCAGCAGCTTCGAAACTAGAAGTGAGCAGTTCTTC. V gene TRBV11-3 combines with J gene TRBJ2-1, with D maybe TRBD2 (5 bases). The CDR3 consists of 13 residues. Per the germline V gene, CDR1 is SGHNT and CDR2 is YENEEA. Trimming pared 3 bases from V and 9 bases from J, leaving 12 bases between.

The CDR3 nucleotides read TGTGCCAGCAGCCAAGATAAGGGCGGAGGGACTCCTTATGGCTACACCTTC. It specifies CASSQDKGGGTPYGYTF. The genes are TRBV4-2 and TRBJ1-2; D perhaps matches TRBD1 (5 bases). The germline CDR1 and CDR2 sequences are LGHNA and YNFKEQ. Between the trimmed V and J ends, which lost 0 bases and 5 bases, there was a span of 19 bases. The CDR3 has 17 amino acids.

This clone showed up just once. CDR3 sequence (DNA): TGTGCCAGCAGCCCCGAGGTACCAGATACGCAGTATTTT. This sequence encodes CASSPEVPDTQYF. This chain connects TRBV11-3 to TRBJ2-3, with unresolved D. The germline V gene has CDR1 SGHNT and CDR2 YENEEA. This CDR3 is built from 13 residues. V was trimmed by 5 bases and J by 4 bases, leaving 10 bases between them.

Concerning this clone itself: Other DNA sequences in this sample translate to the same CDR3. Here the CDR3 reads CASSPSGRGGGGANVLTF. The DNA for the CDR3 is TGTGCCAGCAGCCCCTCAGGGAGAGGGGGCGGTGGGGCCAACGTCCTGACTTTC. This chain joins TRBV14 and TRBJ2-6; 7 positions agree with TRBD1. Germline trimming cut 4 bases from V and 3 bases from J; bases unmatched to any gene: 12. The CDR3 sequence is 18 residues long. Germline V lookup: CDR1 SGHDN, CDR2 FVKESK.

As DNA, the CDR3 is TGTGCCAGCAGCGTCCGGGTAAACACTGAAGCTTTCTTT. This codes for CASSVRVNTEAFF. The rearrangement uses TRBV9 and TRBJ1-1; D is uncertain. Germline V CDR1 and CDR2: SGDLS, YYNGEE. The ends were cut back, 2 bases at V and 2 bases at J, with 7 bases in the middle. This CDR3 has 13 amino acids.

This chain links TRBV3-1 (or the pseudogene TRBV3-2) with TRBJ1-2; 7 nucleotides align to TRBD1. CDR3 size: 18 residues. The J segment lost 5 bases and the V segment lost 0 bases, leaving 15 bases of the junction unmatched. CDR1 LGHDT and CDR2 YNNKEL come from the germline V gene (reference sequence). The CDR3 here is CASSQDDPSGGGGYGYTF. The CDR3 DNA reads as TGTGCCAGCAGCCAAGATGACCCGAGCGGAGGGGGCGGGTATGGCTACACCTTC.

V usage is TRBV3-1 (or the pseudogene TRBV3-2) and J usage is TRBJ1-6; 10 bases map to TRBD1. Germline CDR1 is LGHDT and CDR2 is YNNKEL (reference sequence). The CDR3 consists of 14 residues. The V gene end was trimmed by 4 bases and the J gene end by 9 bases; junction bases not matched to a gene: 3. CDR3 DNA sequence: TGTGCCAGCAGCCCCGGGACAGGGGCTTCACCCCTCCACTTT. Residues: CASSPGTGASPLHF.

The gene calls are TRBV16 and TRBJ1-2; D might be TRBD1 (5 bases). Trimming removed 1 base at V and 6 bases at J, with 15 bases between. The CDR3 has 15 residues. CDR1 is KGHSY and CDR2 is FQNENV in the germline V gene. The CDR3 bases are TGTGCCAGCAGCCAATACGGGGGGGAAAAGCATGGCTACACCTTC. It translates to CASSQYGGEKHGYTF.

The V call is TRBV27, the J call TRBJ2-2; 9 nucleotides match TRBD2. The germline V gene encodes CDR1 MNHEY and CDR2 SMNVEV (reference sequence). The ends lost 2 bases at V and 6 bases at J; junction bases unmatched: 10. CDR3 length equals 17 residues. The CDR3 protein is CASSLMSGGRAAGELFF. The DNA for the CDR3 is TGTGCCAGCAGTTTAATGTCGGGCGGGAGGGCCGCCGGGGAGCTGTTTTTT.

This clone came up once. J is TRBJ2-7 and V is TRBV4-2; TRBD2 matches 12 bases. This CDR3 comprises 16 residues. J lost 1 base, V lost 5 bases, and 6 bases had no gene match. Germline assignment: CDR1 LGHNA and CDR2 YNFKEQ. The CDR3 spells CASSTPLAGGSYEQYF. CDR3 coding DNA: TGTGCCAGCAGCACACCCCTAGCGGGAGGGTCCTACGAGCAGTACTTC.

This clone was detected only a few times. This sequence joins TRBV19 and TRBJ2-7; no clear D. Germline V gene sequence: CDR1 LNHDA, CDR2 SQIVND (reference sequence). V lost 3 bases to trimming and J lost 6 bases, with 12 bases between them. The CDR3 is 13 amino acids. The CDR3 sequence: CASSITQSSEQYF. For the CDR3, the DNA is TGTGCCAGTAGTATCACGCAGTCAAGCGAGCAGTACTTC.

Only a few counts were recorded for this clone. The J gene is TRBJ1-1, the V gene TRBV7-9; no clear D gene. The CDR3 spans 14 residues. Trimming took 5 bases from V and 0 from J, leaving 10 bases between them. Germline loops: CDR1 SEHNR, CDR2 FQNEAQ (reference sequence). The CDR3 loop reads CASSPEEVNTEAFF. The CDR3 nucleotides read TGTGCCAGCAGCCCAGAGGAGGTGAACACTGAAGCTTTCTTT.

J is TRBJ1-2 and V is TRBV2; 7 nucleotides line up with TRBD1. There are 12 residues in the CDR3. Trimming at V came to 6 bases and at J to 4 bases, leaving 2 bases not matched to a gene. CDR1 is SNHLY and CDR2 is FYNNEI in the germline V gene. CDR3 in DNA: TGTGCCAGCAGGGGACAGCGCTATGGCTACACCTTC. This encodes CASRGQRYGYTF.

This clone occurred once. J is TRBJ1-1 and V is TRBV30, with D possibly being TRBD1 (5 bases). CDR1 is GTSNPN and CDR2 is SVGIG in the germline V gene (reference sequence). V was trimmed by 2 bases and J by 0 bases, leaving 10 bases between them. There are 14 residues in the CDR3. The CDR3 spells CAWSQGGLNTEAFF. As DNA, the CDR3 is TGTGCCTGGAGTCAGGGCGGACTGAACACTGAAGCTTTCTTT.

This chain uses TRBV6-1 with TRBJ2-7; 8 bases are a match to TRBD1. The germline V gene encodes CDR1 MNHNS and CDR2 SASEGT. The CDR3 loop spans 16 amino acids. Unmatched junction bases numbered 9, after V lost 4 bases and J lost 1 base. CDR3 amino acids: CASSVLAGGMSYEQYF. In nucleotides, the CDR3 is TGTGCCAGCAGTGTCCTTGCAGGGGGCATGTCCTACGAGCAGTACTTC.

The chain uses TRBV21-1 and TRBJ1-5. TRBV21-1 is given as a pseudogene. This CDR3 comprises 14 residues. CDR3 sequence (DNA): TGTGCCAGCAGCAATCGAGGAGACAATCAGCCCCAGCATTTT. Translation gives CASSNRGDNQPQHF.

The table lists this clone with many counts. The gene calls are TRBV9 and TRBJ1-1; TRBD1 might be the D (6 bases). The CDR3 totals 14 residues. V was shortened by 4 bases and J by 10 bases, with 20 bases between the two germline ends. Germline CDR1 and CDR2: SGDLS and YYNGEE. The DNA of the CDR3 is TGTGCCAGCAGCCTTTGGGACACCTCTTTGGGAGCTTTCTTT. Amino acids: CASSLWDTSLGAFF.

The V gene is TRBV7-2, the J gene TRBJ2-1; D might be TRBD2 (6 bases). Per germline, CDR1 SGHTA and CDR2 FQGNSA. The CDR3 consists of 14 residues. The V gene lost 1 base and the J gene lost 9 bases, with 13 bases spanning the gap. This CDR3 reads CASSLGLEWVEQFF. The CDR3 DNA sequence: TGTGCCAGCAGCTTAGGACTAGAATGGGTTGAGCAGTTCTTC.

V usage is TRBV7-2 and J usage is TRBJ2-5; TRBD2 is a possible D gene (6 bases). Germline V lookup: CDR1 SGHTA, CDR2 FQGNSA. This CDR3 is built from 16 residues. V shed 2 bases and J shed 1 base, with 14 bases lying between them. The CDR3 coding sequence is TGTGCCAGCAGCTTAATGGGTGGCGGGGCCCAAGAGACCCAGTACTTC. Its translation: CASSLMGGGAQETQYF.

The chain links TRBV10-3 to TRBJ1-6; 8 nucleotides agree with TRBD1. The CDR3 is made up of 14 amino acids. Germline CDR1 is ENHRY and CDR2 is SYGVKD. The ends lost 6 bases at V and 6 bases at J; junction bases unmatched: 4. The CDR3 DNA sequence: TGTGCCATCAGCTTCGACAGGGGTAATTCACCCCTCCACTTT. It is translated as CAISFDRGNSPLHF.

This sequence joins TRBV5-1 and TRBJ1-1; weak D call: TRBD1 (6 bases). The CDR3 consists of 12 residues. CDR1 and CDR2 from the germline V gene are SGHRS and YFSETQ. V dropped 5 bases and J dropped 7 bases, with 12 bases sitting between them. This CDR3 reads CASRLGQYEAFF. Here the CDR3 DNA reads TGCGCCAGCAGACTCGGACAGTATGAAGCTTTCTTT. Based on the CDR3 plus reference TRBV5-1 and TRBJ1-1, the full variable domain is KAGVTQTPRYLIKTRGQQVTLSCSPISGHRSVSWYQQTPGQGLQFLFEYFSETQRNKGNFPGRFSGRQFSNSRSEMNVSTLELGDSALYLCASRLGQYEAFFGQGTRLTVV.

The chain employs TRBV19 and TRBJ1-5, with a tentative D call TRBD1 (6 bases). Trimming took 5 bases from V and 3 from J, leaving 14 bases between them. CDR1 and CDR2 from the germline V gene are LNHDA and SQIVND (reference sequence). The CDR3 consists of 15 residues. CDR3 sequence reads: CASSDFGQTNQPQHF. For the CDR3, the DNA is TGTGCCAGTAGTGACTTCGGACAGACCAATCAGCCCCAGCATTTT.

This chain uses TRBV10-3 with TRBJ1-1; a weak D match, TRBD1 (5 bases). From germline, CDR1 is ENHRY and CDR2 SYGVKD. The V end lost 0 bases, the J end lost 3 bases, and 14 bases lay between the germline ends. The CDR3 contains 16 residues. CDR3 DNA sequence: TGTGCCATCAGTGAGTCCGGATGGGGGGAGTACACTGAAGCTTTCTTT. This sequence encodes CAISESGWGEYTEAFF.